One and the same sample provided the 22 T cell receptor beta chains below, sequenced in a study of T cell clusters in autoimmune cytopenias. TRB rearrangements were amplified by touch-down multiplex PCR with mixed TRB-A/B primers. For each CDR3 protein, TCRdb gives one entry from its re-call of the multiplex PCR reads, without DNA. The ten top clones account for over 2.5%, within a sample of 3,400 or so distinct CDR3 sequences. TRB amplification used approximately 250 ng of peripheral blood genomic DNA. Input material: peripheral blood. The origin of the receptors is a human donor with an autoimmune cytopenia or autoimmune hepatitis (not recorded which).

This clonotype is labeled medium-sized based on frequency. V and J are TRBV24-1 and TRBJ2-1. CDR1 and CDR2 from the germline V gene are KGHDR and SFDVKD. The CDR3 covers 12 residues. CDR3 in amino acids: CATSDGYNEQFF.

This clonotype is classed as medium-sized by frequency. The chain recombines TRBV30 with TRBJ2-2; TCRdb's assignment of TRBD1 cannot be checked, as there is no DNA. There are 15 residues in the CDR3. CDR1 is GTSNPN, CDR2 SVGIG, per germline (reference sequence). CDR3 sequence: CAWSVAGGILRELFF.

In terms of frequency, this clonotype is medium-sized. The chain couples TRBV6-6 to TRBJ1-2. From germline, CDR1 is MNHNY and CDR2 SVGAGI (reference sequence). The CDR3 loop spans 13 amino acids. CDR3: CASSYPGDYGYTF.

This clonotype registers medium-sized by frequency. V and J are TRBV6-6 and TRBJ1-2; the TCRdb D gene call, TRBD1, has no DNA to confirm it. Germline loops: CDR1 MNHNY, CDR2 SVGAGI (reference sequence). This CDR3 is 16 amino acids long. CDR3 residues: CASSYSGYRDSYGYTF.

This clonotype registers medium-sized by frequency. The V call is TRBV18, the J call TRBJ2-1; TCRdb indicates TRBD2, and absent DNA this call remains unverified. The CDR3 loop spans 16 amino acids. Germline CDR1 is KGHSH and CDR2 is LQKENI. CDR3 residues: CASSPPGGLAYNEQFF. Full variable domain (outside the CDR3, taken from reference TRBV18 and TRBJ2-1): NAGVMQNPRHLVRRRGQEARLRCSPMKGHSHVYWYRQLPEEGLKFMVYLQKENIIDESGMPKERFSAEFPKEGPSILRIQQVVRGDSAAYFCASSPPGGLAYNEQFFGPGTRLTVL.

This chain joins TRBV20-1 and TRBJ2-1; no DNA is available, so the TRBD1 call from TCRdb remains unchecked. The CDR3 is made up of 14 amino acids. CDR1 and CDR2 (germline): DFQATT, SNEGSKA (reference sequence). CDR3 sequence reads: CSAPGADYFNEQFF.

This chain's CDR3 is CASRPQTSGRSNEQFF. The chain joins TRBV9 to TRBJ2-1; absent DNA, TCRdb's TRBD2 call cannot be checked. The CDR3 loop spans 16 amino acids. Germline CDR1 SGDLS, CDR2 YYNGEE.

The genes are TRBV20-1 and TRBJ2-3; TCRdb's D gene call, TRBD2, goes unchecked for lack of DNA. The CDR3 is made up of 17 amino acids. Germline loops: CDR1 DFQATT, CDR2 SNEGSKA (reference sequence). Here the CDR3 reads CSAGLGHRLAGTDTQYF.

In terms of frequency, this clonotype is medium-sized (0.01 to 0.1%). The chain recombines TRBV6-5 with TRBJ1-5. The CDR3 covers 17 residues. Germline CDR1 is MNHEY and CDR2 is SVGAGI. CDR3: CASSPSMARRRNQPQHF.

This chain connects TRBV5-1 to TRBJ2-3; TCRdb indicates TRBD1, and absent DNA this call remains unverified. Germline V lookup: CDR1 SGHRS, CDR2 YFSETQ. This CDR3 comprises 17 residues. CDR3 in amino acids: CASSPGMGRDRRDTQYF.

This clonotype shows up as medium-sized by frequency. V usage is TRBV27 and J usage is TRBJ2-1; TCRdb's D call, TRBD2, is unchecked because there is no DNA. In germline, CDR1 is MNHEY, CDR2 SMNVEV (reference sequence). There are 13 residues in the CDR3. The CDR3 sequence is CASSSTRSGWQFF.

This clonotype is medium-sized (0.01 to 0.1%) by frequency. The chain has TRBV5-1 and TRBJ1-3. Germline lookup yields CDR1 SGHRS and CDR2 YFSETQ. The CDR3 runs to 13 residues. CDR3 residues: CASSSQAGNTIYF.

Considering frequency, this clonotype is medium-sized. The V gene is TRBV5-6, the J gene TRBJ1-5; with no DNA, the TCRdb D assignment of TRBD1 cannot be verified. The germline CDR1 and CDR2 sequences are SGHDT and YYEEEE. The CDR3 extends over 15 amino acids. The CDR3 sequence is CASSEGQGFNQPQHF.

V gene TRBV12-3 or TRBV12-4 combines with J gene TRBJ2-4; TCRdb indicates TRBD1, and absent DNA this call remains unverified. The CDR3 sequence is 19 residues long. CDR3 in amino acids: CASSPRAGGKGGAKNIQYF.

By frequency, this clonotype registers medium-sized (0.01 to 0.1%). V is TRBV6-5 and J is TRBJ1-1. Germline CDR1 is MNHEY and CDR2 is SVGAGI. The CDR3 loop spans 14 amino acids. CDR3 protein: CASSYRGMNTEAFF.

This chain links TRBV28 with TRBJ2-1; without DNA, the TCRdb call of TRBD1 cannot be checked. Germline-derived CDR1 and CDR2 are MDHEN and SYDVKM. The CDR3 loop spans 15 amino acids. This chain's CDR3 is CASTVQAGSSNEQFF. Drawing the rest from reference TRBV28 and TRBJ2-1, the complete variable domain is DVKVTQSSRYLVKRTGEKVFLECVQDMDHENMFWYRQDPGLGLRLIYFSYDVKMKEKGDIPEGYSVSREKKERFSLILESASTNQTSMYLCASTVQAGSSNEQFFGPGTRLTVL.

This clonotype shows up as medium-sized by frequency. The rearrangement links TRBV30 to TRBJ2-2; the D call from TCRdb, TRBD1, cannot be confirmed without DNA. Germline V gene sequence: CDR1 GTSNPN, CDR2 SVGIG (reference sequence). CDR3 size: 15 residues. Here the CDR3 reads CAWSVGRGNTGELFF.

This clonotype is called medium-sized (0.01 to 0.1%) based on its frequency. This sequence joins TRBV19 and TRBJ2-1. The CDR3 is 15 residues long. Germline lookup yields CDR1 LNHDA and CDR2 SQIVND (reference sequence). The CDR3 protein is CASSITRSSYNEQFF.

This rearrangement joins TRBV7-6 to TRBJ1-1; the TCRdb call, TRBD1, lacks DNA for checking. Germline lookup yields CDR1 SGHVS and CDR2 FNYEAQ. This CDR3 contains 15 residues. The CDR3 loop reads CASSDYAEGATEAFF.

This clonotype is deemed medium-sized by its frequency. The genes are TRBV28 and TRBJ2-7; TCRdb reports TRBD2, a call that lacks DNA to check it against. Germline values: CDR1 MDHEN, CDR2 SYDVKM. CDR3 length: 15 residues. The CDR3 is CASSLEGLVSYEQYF.

By frequency, this clonotype registers medium-sized. V is TRBV18 and J is TRBJ1-2. This CDR3 contains 14 residues. Per the germline V gene, CDR1 is KGHSH and CDR2 is LQKENI. The CDR3 is CASSSSSGNYGYTF.

This clonotype is called medium-sized (0.01 to 0.1%) based on its frequency. The chain uses TRBV18 and TRBJ2-3; the TCRdb D gene call, TRBD1, has no DNA to confirm it. CDR3 length: 19 residues. Germline-derived CDR1 and CDR2 are KGHSH and LQKENI. This chain's CDR3 is CASSPETEGTVLRGNTQYF.